Shown below are 12 T cell receptor beta chains from a single sample sequenced in a study of Ad26.COV2.S vaccination and SARS-CoV-2 variants (dated by TCRdb to about 2021). According to the study, the label for this sample's time point signals: individuals recovered from natural SARS-CoV-2 infection. Library preparation was by the immunoSEQ multiplex PCR assay. TCRdb took this table from immuneACCESS and kept in-frame rearrangements with V and J called. Such tables lack part of the clones; where checked against another copy, unresolved V genes explain under half of the gap, and the rest is unexplained. The sample profile shows about 180,000 clones; approximately 88% of them were found once. The ten largest clones capture over 4.5% of the sample. This specimen consisted of peripheral blood, obtained after recovery from COVID-19. The source is a human donor who had recovered from COVID-19.

The rearrangement joins TRBV6-6 to TRBJ1-5; D unresolved. This CDR3 comprises 12 residues. Germline lookup yields CDR1 MNHNY and CDR2 SVGAGI (reference sequence). The V end was cut by 8 bases, the J end by 5 bases, with 10 bases between. This CDR3 is CASGSFDQPQHF. CDR3 DNA sequence: TGTGCCAGCGGGAGTTTTGATCAGCCCCAGCATTTT.

This chain joins TRBV9 and TRBJ2-3, with D tentatively TRBD1 or TRBD2 (5 bases each). CDR3 length equals 15 residues. Germline lookup yields CDR1 SGDLS and CDR2 YYNGEE. Trimming took 0 bases from V and 2 from J, leaving 10 bases between them. The CDR3 region has the DNA TGTGCCAGCAGCGTAGAAGAGGGGTACACAGATACGCAGTATTTT. It encodes CASSVEEGYTDTQYF.

The chain recombines TRBV12-5 with TRBJ2-7; 8 bases match TRBD1. Germline V gives CDR1 LGHNT, CDR2 FRNRAP. Trimming took 3 bases from V and 6 from J; bases not matched to a gene: 22. The CDR3 has 19 residues. Here the CDR3 DNA reads TGTGCTAGTGGTTTAAAATCCGTCCTGGGACCCGGGACAGGCTTCGAGCAGTACTTC. Its translation: CASGLKSVLGPGTGFEQYF. Full variable domain (outside the CDR3, taken from reference TRBV12-5 and TRBJ2-7): DARVTQTPRHKVTEMGQEVTMRCQPILGHNTVFWYRQTMMQGLELLAYFRNRAPLDDSGMPKDRFSAEMPDATLATLKIQPSEPRDSAVYFCASGLKSVLGPGTGFEQYFGPGTRLTVT.

V and J are TRBV18 and TRBJ1-5; D gene unclear. CDR3 length: 14 residues. Between the trimmed V and J ends, which lost 6 bases and 5 bases, there was a span of 14 bases. Germline-derived CDR1 and CDR2 are KGHSH and LQKENI. Here the CDR3 reads CASSLRGRDQPQHF. CDR3 coding DNA: TGTGCCAGCTCTCTTCGCGGGAGGGATCAGCCCCAGCATTTT.

The chain employs TRBV2 and TRBJ1-2, with 8 bases aligning to TRBD1. J was trimmed by 8 bases and V by 2 bases; bases with no gene match: 7. Germline values: CDR1 SNHLY, CDR2 FYNNEI. There are 14 residues in the CDR3. This CDR3 reads CASSESQGARGYTF. CDR3 in DNA: TGTGCCAGCAGTGAAAGCCAGGGGGCTAGGGGCTACACCTTC. Using reference TRBV2 and TRBJ1-2 for the parts outside the CDR3, the full variable domain is EPEVTQTPSHQVTQMGQEVILRCVPISNHLYFYWYRQILGQKVEFLVSFYNNEISEKSEIFDDQFSVERPDGSNFTLKIRSTKLEDSAMYFCASSESQGARGYTFGSGTRLTVV.

This chain links TRBV19 with TRBJ1-5; D is unresolved. Trimming took off 1 base at V and 5 bases at J, with 12 bases between the two ends. This CDR3 is built from 15 residues. Germline V lookup: CDR1 LNHDA, CDR2 SQIVND (reference sequence). The DNA of the CDR3 is TGTGCCAGTAGTATAGTTCGCAAAGAGGATCAGCCCCAGCATTTT. It is translated as CASSIVRKEDQPQHF.

The CDR3 DNA sequence: TGTGCCAGCAGCCCCAGGGAGCCCTTTACGGGCATTCAGTACTTC. Its translation: CASSPREPFTGIQYF. The chain couples TRBV5-5 to TRBJ2-4; either TRBD1 or TRBD2 may supply D (5 bases each). CDR3 length: 15 amino acids. Trimming shortened V by 4 bases and J by 9 bases, and 20 bases separated the two germline ends. Germline V gene data show CDR1 as SGHKS and CDR2 as YYEKEE (reference sequence).

This clone was detected once. The rearrangement uses TRBV5-6 and TRBJ2-5, with 7 bases matching TRBD2. Trimming took 4 bases from V and 6 from J; bases not matched to a gene: 12. Looked up from germline, CDR1 is SGHDT and CDR2 is YYEEEE. The CDR3 sequence is 15 residues long. CDR3 amino acids: CASSEQWGGRQTQYF. Written as DNA, the CDR3 is TGTGCCAGCAGCGAACAGTGGGGGGGAAGGCAGACCCAGTACTTC.

This clone was found a few times. The chain joins TRBV11-1 to TRBJ2-3, with 8 positions matching TRBD2. J was trimmed by 0 bases and V by 2 bases; bases with no gene match: 4. Germline V lookup: CDR1 SGHAT, CDR2 FQDESV (reference sequence). The CDR3 has 16 residues. CDR3 loop: CASSLPGGLSTDTQYF. In DNA form, the CDR3 reads TGTGCCAGCAGCTTACCGGGGGGGTTAAGCACAGATACGCAGTATTTT.

This chain links TRBV7-9 with TRBJ1-6, with D hard to call. The CDR3 contains 17 residues. Trimming pared 0 bases from V and 7 bases from J, leaving 16 bases between. CDR1 and CDR2 (germline): SEHNR, FQNEAQ (reference sequence). This chain's CDR3 is CASSLALGQPSNSPLHF. CDR3 coding DNA: TGTGCCAGCAGCTTAGCCCTCGGGCAGCCCTCGAATTCACCCCTCCACTTT.

V and J are TRBV27 and TRBJ1-5; 7 bases align to TRBD1. V trimming: 4 bases; J trimming: 1 base; junction bases outside the gene matches: 4. Per the germline V gene, CDR1 is MNHEY and CDR2 is SMNVEV (reference sequence). The CDR3 contains 15 residues. Here the CDR3 reads CASSSGQISNQPQHF. In DNA form, the CDR3 reads TGTGCCAGCAGTTCGGGACAGATAAGCAATCAGCCCCAGCATTTT.

This sequence joins TRBV30 and TRBJ2-7, with D possibly TRBD2 on 5 matching bases. There are 13 residues in the CDR3. V was shortened by 0 bases and J by 3 bases, with 9 bases between the two germline ends. CDR1 and CDR2 (germline): GTSNPN, SVGIG (reference sequence). The CDR3, as DNA: TGTGCCTGGAGTGTTAGCGCCGTCTACGAGCAGTACTTC. Its protein is CAWSVSAVYEQYF.